The clone carrying this T cell receptor beta chain was counted a few times. Its antigen is undetermined. Germline V gene data show CDR1 as DFQATT and CDR2 as SNEGSKA (reference sequence). The CDR3 sequence is 14 residues long. The V end lost 2 bases, the J end lost 1 base, and 8 bases lay between the germline ends. Each TCR cDNA molecule carried a unique molecular identifier. TCRdb analysed the 5' RACE reads with MiXCR anew, one entry per CDR3 protein. Of roughly 48,000 distinct CDR3 sequences listed, approximately 5.3% are singletons. Time point described: sample taken at primary tumor resection. The data belong to a study of spatial heterogeneity in lung cancer. Study results and caveats: At resection, ubiquitous expanded tumor TCRs appeared in blood more than at follow-up.

The specimen comprised PBMCs, sampled at surgery. The chain is built from TRBV20-1 and TRBJ2-2; possible D gene TRBD2, 5 bases. The receptor comes from a male donor with early-stage non-small cell lung cancer. Written as DNA, the CDR3 is TGCAGTGCTAGATTAAGCGGGAACACCGGGGAGCTGTTTTTT. It specifies CSARLSGNTGELFF.